The 4 T cell receptor beta chains below all came from one sample that was sequenced in a study of blood T cell repertoires in COVID-19. Profiling relied on immunoSEQ multiplex PCR, and the TCRdb table lists in-frame clones only, not all of them. The table has fewer than 300,000 clones, 80% to 85% seen once. Sample: peripheral blood. The receptors were gathered from a woman aged 55-69 years with active or convalescent COVID-19.

V gene TRBV5-1 combines with J gene TRBJ2-3, with 9 bases lining up with TRBD2. The CDR3 extends over 15 amino acids. V trimming: 2 bases; J trimming: 4 bases; junction bases outside the gene matches: 5. CDR1 is SGHRS and CDR2 is YFSETQ in the germline V gene. The chain's CDR3 is CASSFGRGGADTQYF. Here the CDR3 DNA reads TGCGCCAGCAGCTTCGGTCGCGGGGGGGCAGATACGCAGTATTTT.

This clone was found a few times. This chain joins TRBV30 and TRBJ1-5; perhaps TRBD1 as D (5 bases). CDR1 and CDR2 from the germline V gene are GTSNPN and SVGIG (reference sequence). The CDR3 runs to 13 residues. V dropped 2 bases and J dropped 5 bases, with 10 bases sitting between them. The CDR3 nucleotides read TGTGCCTGGAGTAGAGGCAGGGATCAGCCCCAGCATTTT. It codes for CAWSRGRDQPQHF.

This clone was observed a handful of times. J is TRBJ1-3 and V is TRBV10-3; 9 bases align to TRBD1. The germline V gene encodes CDR1 ENHRY and CDR2 SYGVKD. V trimming: 6 bases; J trimming: 0 bases; junction bases outside the gene matches: 9. The CDR3 length is 17 residues. The CDR3 reads CAIRPGQGSSSGNTIYF. The CDR3, as DNA: TGTGCCATCAGACCGGGACAGGGCTCCAGCTCTGGAAACACCATATATTTT.

This clone is a singleton in its sample. The chain recombines TRBV6-2 or TRBV6-3 with TRBJ2-7; TRBD1 matches at 9 bases. There are 15 residues in the CDR3. Trimming removed 4 bases from V and 6 bases from J; junction bases left unmatched: 10. CDR1 and CDR2 from the germline V gene are MNHEY and SVGEGT. The CDR3 region is CASSFGGQGFAEQYF. DNA for the CDR3: TGTGCCAGCAGTTTTGGAGGACAGGGGTTCGCCGAGCAGTACTTC.